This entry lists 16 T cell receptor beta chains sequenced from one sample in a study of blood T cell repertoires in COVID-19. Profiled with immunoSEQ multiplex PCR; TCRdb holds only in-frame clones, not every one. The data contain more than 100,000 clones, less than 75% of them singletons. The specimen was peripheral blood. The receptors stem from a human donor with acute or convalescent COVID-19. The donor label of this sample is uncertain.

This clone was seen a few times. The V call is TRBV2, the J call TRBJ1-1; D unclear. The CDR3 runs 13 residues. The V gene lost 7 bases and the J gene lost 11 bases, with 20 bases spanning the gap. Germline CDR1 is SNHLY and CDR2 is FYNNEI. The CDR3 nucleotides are TGTGCCAGCATTTCCGGGATAGCCCCGAGGGCTTTCTTT. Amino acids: CASISGIAPRAFF.

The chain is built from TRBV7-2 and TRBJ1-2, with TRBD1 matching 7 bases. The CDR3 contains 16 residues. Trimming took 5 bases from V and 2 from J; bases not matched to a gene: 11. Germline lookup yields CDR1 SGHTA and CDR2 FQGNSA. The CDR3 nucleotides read TGTGCCAGCAGCGGATCGGGGACAGTAAAGAACTATGGCTACACCTTC. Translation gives CASSGSGTVKNYGYTF.

CDR3 in amino acids: CASSLEGGYNEQFF. DNA for the CDR3: TGTGCCAGCAGCTTAGAGGGGGGGTACAATGAGCAGTTCTTC. The chain is built from TRBV11-3 and TRBJ2-1, with TRBD2 identical over 7 bases. The CDR3 is made up of 14 amino acids. Per the germline V gene, CDR1 is SGHNT and CDR2 is YENEEA. With 0 bases clipped from V and 4 bases from J, the junction kept 0 bases outside the gene matches. The full variable domain, rest sourced from reference TRBV11-3 and TRBJ2-1, is EAGVVQSPRYKIIEKKQPVAFWCNPISGHNTLYWYLQNLGQGPELLIRYENEEAVDDSQLPKDRFSAERLKGVDSTLKIQPAELGDSAVYLCASSLEGGYNEQFFGPGTRLTVL.

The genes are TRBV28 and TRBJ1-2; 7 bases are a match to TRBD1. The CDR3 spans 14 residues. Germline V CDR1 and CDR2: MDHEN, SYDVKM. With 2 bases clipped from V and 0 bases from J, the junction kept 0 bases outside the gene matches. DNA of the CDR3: TGTGCCAGCAGTTTACAGGGGGCTAACTATGGCTACACCTTC. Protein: CASSLQGANYGYTF.

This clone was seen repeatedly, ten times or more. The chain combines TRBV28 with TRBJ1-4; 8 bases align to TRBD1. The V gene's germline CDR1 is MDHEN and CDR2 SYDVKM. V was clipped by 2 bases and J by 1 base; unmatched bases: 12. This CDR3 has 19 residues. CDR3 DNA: TGTGCCAGCAGTTTAGGTGGGGACAGGAAGGGTCAAACTAATGAAAAACTGTTTTTT. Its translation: CASSLGGDRKGQTNEKLFF.

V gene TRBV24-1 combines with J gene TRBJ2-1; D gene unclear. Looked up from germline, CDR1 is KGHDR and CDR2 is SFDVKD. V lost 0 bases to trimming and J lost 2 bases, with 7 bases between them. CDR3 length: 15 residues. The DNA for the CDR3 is TGTGCCACCAGTGATTTGGATGACACCTACAATGAGCAGTTCTTC. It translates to CATSDLDDTYNEQFF.

In DNA, the CDR3 is TGTGCCAGCACCCAGGGAGGTTTCTATGGCTACACCTTC. It specifies CASTQGGFYGYTF. The rearrangement links TRBV2 to TRBJ1-2, with a weak D call TRBD1 (5 bases). V was shortened by 7 bases and J by 4 bases, with 13 bases between the two germline ends. The germline CDR1 and CDR2 sequences are SNHLY and FYNNEI. The CDR3 has 13 residues.

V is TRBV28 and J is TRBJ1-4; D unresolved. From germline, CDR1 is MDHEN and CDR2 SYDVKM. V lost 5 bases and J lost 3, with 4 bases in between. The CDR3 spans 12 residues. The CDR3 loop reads CASSAPNEKLFF. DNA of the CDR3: TGTGCCAGCAGTGCGCCTAATGAAAAACTGTTTTTT.

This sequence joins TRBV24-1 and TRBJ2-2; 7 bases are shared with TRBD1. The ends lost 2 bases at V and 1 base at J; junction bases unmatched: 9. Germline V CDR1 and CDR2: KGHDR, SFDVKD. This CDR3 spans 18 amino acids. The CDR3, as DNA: TGTGCCACCAGTGATTCCACGACCGGGACAGTGAACACCGGGGAGCTGTTTTTT. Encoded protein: CATSDSTTGTVNTGELFF.

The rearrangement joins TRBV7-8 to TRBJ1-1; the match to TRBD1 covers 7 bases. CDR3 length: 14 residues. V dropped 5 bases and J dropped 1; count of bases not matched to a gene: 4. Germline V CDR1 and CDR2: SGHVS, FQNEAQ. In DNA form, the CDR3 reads TGTGCCAGCAGCCGCGGGACAGCGAACACTGAAGCTTTCTTT. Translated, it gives CASSRGTANTEAFF. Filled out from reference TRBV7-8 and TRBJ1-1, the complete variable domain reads GAGVSQSPRYKVAKRGQDVALRCDPISGHVSLFWYQQALGQGPEFLTYFQNEAQLDKSGLPSDRFFAERPEGSVSTLKIQRTQQEDSAVYLCASSRGTANTEAFFGQGTRLTVV.

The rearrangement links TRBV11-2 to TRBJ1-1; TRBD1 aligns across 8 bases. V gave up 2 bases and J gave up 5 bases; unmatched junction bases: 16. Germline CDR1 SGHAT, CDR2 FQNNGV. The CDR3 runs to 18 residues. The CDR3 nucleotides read TGTGCCAGCAGCTTAAACTTCCTAACAGGGGGGGGCACGACTGAAGCTTTCTTT. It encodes CASSLNFLTGGGTTEAFF. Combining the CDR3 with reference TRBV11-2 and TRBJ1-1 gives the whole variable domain EAGVAQSPRYKIIEKRQSVAFWCNPISGHATLYWYQQILGQGPKLLIQFQNNGVVDDSQLPKDRFSAERLKGVDSTLKIQPAKLEDSAVYLCASSLNFLTGGGTTEAFFGQGTRLTVV.

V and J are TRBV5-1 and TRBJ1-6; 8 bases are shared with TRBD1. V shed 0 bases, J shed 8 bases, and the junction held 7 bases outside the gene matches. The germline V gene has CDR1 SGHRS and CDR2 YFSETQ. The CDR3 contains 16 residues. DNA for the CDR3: TGCGCCAGCAGCTTGGGGACAGGGCCGGCCTATTCACCCCTCCACTTT. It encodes CASSLGTGPAYSPLHF. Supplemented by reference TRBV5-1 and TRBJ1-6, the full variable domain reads KAGVTQTPRYLIKTRGQQVTLSCSPISGHRSVSWYQQTPGQGLQFLFEYFSETQRNKGNFPGRFSGRQFSNSRSEMNVSTLELGDSALYLCASSLGTGPAYSPLHFGNGTRLTVT.

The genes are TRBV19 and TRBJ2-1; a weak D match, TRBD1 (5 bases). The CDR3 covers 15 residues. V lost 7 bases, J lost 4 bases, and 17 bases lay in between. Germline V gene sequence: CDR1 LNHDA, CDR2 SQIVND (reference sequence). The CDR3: CASTRTKVGYNEQFF. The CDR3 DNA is TGTGCCAGTACTAGGACAAAGGTGGGGTACAATGAGCAGTTCTTC.

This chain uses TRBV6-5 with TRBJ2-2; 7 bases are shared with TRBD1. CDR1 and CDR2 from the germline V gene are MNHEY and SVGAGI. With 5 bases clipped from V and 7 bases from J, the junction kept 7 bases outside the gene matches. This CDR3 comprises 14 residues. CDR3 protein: CASSTGDTNGELFF. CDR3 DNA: TGTGCCAGCAGTACAGGGGACACGAACGGGGAGCTGTTTTTT.

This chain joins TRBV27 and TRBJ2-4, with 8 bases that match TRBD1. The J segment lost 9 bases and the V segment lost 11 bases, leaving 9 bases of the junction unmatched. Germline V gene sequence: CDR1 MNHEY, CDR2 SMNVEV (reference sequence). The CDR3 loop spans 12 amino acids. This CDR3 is CASRTGQGIQYF. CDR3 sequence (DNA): TGTGCCTCTCGGACAGGGCAAGGCATTCAGTACTTC.

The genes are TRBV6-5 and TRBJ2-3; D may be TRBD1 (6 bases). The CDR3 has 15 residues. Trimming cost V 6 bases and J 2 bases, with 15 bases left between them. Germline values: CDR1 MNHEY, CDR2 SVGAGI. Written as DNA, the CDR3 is TGTGCCAGCAGAAGCGGACAGACCTTCACAGATACGCAGTATTTT. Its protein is CASRSGQTFTDTQYF.